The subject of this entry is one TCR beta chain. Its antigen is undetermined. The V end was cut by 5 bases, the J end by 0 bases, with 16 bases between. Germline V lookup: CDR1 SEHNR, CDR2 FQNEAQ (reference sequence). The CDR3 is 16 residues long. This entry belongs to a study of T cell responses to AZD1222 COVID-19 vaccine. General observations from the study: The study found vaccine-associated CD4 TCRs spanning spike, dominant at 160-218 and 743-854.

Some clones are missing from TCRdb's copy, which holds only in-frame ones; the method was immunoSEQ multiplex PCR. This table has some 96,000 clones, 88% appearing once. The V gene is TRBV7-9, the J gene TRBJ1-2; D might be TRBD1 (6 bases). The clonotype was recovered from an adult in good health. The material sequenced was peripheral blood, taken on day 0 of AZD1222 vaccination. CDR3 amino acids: CASSRTGTESNYGYTF. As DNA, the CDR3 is TGTGCCAGCAGCCGTACAGGGACGGAGTCTAACTATGGCTACACCTTC.